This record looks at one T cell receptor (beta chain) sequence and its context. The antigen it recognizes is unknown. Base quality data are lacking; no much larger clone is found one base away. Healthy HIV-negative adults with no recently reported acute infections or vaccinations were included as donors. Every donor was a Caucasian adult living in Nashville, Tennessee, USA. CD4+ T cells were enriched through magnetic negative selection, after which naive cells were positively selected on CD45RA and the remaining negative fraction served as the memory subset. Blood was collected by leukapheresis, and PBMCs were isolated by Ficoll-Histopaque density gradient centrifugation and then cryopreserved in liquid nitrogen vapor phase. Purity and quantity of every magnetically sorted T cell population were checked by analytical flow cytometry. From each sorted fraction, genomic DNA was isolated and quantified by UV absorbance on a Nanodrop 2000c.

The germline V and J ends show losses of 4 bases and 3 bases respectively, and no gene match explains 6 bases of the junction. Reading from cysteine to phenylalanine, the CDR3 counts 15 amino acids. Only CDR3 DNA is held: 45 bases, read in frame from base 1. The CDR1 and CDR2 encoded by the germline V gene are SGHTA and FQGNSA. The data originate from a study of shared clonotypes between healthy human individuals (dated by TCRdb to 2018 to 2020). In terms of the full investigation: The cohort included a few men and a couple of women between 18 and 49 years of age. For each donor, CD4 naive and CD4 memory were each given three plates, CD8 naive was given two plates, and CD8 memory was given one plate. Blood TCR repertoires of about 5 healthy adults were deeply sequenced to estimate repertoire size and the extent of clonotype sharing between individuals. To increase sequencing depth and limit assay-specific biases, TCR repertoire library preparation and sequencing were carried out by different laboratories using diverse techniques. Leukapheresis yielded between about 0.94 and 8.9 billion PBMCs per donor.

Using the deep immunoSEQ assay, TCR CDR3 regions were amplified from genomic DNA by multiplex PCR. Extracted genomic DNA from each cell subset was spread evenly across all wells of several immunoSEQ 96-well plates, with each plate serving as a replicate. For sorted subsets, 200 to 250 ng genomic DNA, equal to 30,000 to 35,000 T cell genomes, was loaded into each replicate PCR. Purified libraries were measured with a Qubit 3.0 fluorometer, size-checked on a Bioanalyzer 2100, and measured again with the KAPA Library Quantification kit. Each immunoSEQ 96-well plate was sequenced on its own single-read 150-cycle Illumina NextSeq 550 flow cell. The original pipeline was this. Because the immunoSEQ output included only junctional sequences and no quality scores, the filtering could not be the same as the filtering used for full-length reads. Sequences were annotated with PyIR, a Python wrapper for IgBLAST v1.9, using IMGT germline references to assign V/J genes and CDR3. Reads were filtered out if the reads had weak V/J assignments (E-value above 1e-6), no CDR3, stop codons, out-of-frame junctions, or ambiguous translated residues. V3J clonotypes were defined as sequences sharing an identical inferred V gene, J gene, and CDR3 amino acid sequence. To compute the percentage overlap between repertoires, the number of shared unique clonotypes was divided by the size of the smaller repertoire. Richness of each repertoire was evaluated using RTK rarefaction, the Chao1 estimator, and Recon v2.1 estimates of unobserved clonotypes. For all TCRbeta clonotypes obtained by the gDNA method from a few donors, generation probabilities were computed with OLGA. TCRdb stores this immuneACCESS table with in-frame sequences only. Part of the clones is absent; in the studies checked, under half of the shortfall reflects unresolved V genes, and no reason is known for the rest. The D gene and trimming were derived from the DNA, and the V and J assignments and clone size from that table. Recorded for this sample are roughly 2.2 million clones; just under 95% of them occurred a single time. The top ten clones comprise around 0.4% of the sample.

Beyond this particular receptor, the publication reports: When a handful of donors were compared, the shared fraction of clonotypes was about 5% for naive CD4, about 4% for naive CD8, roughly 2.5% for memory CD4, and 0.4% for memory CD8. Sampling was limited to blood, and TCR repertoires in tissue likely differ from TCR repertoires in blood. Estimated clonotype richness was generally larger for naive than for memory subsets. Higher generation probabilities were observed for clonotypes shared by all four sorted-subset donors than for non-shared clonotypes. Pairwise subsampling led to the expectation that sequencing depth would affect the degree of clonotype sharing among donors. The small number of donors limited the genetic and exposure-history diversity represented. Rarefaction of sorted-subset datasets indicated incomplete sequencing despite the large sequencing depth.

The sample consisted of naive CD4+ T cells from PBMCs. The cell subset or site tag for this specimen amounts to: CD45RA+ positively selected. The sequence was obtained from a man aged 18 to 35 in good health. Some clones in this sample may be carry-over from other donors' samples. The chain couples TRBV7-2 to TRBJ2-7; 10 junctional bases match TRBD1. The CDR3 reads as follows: CASSSLTGGFYEQYF. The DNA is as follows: TGTGCCAGCAGCTCCCTGACAGGGGGCTTCTACGAGCAGTACTTC.